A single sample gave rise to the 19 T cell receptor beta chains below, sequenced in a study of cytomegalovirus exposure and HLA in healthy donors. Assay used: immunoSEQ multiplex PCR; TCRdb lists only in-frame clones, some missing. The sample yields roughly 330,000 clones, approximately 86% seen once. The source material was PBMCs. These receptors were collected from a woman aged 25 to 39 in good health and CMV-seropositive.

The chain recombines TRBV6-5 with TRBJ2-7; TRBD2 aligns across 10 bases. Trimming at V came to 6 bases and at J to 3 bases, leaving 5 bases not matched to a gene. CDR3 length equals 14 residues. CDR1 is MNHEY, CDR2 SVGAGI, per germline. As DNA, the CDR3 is TGTGCCAGCAGGGTAGCGGGAGGACGCTACGAGCAGTACTTC. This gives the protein CASRVAGGRYEQYF.

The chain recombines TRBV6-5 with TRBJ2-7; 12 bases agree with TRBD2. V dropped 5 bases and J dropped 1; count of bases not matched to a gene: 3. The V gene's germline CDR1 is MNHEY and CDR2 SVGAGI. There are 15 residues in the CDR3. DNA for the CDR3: TGTGCCAGCAGTCAGGGGACTAGCGGGTCCTACGAGCAGTACTTC. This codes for CASSQGTSGSYEQYF.

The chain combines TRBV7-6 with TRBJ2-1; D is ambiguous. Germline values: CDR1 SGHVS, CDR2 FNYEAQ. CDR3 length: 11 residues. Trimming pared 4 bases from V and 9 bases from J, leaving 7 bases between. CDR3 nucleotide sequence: TGTGCCAGCAGCTCAGGAGCTGAGCAGTTCTTC. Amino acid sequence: CASSSGAEQFF. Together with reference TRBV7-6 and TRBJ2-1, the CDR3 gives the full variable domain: GAGVSQSPRYKVTKRGQDVALRCDPISGHVSLYWYRQALGQGPEFLTYFNYEAQQDKSGLPNDRFSAERPEGSISTLTIQRTEQRDSAMYRCASSSGAEQFFGPGTRLTVL.

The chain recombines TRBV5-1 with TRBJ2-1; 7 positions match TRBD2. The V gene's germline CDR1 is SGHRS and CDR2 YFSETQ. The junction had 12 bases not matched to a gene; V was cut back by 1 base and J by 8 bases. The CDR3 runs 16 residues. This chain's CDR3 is CASSLTGGSLLYEQFF. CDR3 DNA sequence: TGCGCCAGCAGCTTGACCGGCGGGAGTTTATTGTATGAGCAGTTCTTC. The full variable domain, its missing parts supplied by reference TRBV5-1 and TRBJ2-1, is KAGVTQTPRYLIKTRGQQVTLSCSPISGHRSVSWYQQTPGQGLQFLFEYFSETQRNKGNFPGRFSGRQFSNSRSEMNVSTLELGDSALYLCASSLTGGSLLYEQFFGPGTRLTVL.

The CDR3 DNA follows: TGTGCCAGCAGTTTAGAAACCGGGGGACAGACCCAGTACTTC. Its protein product is CASSLETGGQTQYF. The chain employs TRBV28 and TRBJ2-5; perhaps TRBD2 as D (6 bases). Germline loops: CDR1 MDHEN, CDR2 SYDVKM. CDR3 length: 14 amino acids. V lost 2 bases and J 6 bases, leaving 13 bases between the germline ends. Full variable domain (remainder filled in from reference TRBV28 and TRBJ2-5): DVKVTQSSRYLVKRTGEKVFLECVQDMDHENMFWYRQDPGLGLRLIYFSYDVKMKEKGDIPEGYSVSREKKERFSLILESASTNQTSMYLCASSLETGGQTQYFGPGTRLLVL.

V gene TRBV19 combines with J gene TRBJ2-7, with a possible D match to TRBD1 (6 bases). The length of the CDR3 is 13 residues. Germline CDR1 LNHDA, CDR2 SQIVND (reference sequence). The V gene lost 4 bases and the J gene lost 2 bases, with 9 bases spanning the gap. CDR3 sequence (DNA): TGTGCCAGTAGTAGTACAGGGCCCTACGAGCAGTACTTC. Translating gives CASSSTGPYEQYF.

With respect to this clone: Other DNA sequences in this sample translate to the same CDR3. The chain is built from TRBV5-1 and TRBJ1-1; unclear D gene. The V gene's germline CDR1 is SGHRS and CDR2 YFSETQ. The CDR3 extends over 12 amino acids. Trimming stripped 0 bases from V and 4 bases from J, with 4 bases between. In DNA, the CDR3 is TGCGCCAGCAGCTTGGAGGGCACTGAAGCTTTCTTT. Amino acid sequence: CASSLEGTEAFF. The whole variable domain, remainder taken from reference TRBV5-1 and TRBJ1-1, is KAGVTQTPRYLIKTRGQQVTLSCSPISGHRSVSWYQQTPGQGLQFLFEYFSETQRNKGNFPGRFSGRQFSNSRSEMNVSTLELGDSALYLCASSLEGTEAFFGQGTRLTVV.

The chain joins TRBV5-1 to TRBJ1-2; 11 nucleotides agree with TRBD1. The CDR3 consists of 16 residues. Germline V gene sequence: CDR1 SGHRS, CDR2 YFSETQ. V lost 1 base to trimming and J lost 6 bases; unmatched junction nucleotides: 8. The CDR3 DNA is TGCGCCAGCAGCTTGATAGGGACAGGGGGTCTAGATGGCTACACCTTC. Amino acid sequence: CASSLIGTGGLDGYTF.

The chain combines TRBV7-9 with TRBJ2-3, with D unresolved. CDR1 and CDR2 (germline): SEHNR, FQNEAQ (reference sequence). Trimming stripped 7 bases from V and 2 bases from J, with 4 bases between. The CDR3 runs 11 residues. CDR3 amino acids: CASTYTDTQYF. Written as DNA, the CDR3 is TGTGCCAGCACATACACAGATACGCAGTATTTT.

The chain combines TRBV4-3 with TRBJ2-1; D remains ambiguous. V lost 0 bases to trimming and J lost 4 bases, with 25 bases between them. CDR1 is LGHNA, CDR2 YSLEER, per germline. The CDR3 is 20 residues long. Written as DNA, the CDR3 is TGCGCCAGCAGCCAAGATCCGATCGTTCCCCTCTCCCACCTTTACAATGAGCAGTTCTTC. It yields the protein CASSQDPIVPLSHLYNEQFF.

The CDR3 sequence is CASSLRLAGEISGELFF. The DNA for the CDR3 is TGTGCCAGCAGCTTAAGGCTAGCGGGAGAGATAAGCGGGGAGCTGTTTTTT. The V gene is TRBV7-3, the J gene TRBJ2-2; 10 nucleotides match TRBD2. Germline V gives CDR1 SGHTA, CDR2 FQGTGA. This CDR3 has 17 residues. With 1 base clipped from V and 7 bases from J, the junction kept 9 bases outside the gene matches.

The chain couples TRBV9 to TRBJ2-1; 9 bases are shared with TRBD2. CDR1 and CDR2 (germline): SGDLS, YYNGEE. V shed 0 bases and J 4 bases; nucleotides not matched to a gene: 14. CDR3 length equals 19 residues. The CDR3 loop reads CASSVDLLAGDPIYNEQFF. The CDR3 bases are TGTGCCAGCAGCGTAGATCTTTTAGCGGGGGACCCTATTTACAATGAGCAGTTCTTC.

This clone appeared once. The CDR3 here is CASSPGTSGRRRETQYF. For the CDR3, the DNA is TGTGCCAGCAGTCCCGGGACTAGCGGGAGGCGTAGGGAGACCCAGTACTTC. V usage is TRBV27 and J usage is TRBJ2-5, with 15 bases aligning to TRBD2. Per the germline V gene, CDR1 is MNHEY and CDR2 is SMNVEV (reference sequence). Unmatched junction bases numbered 9, after V lost 5 bases and J lost 5 bases. This CDR3 is 17 amino acids long.

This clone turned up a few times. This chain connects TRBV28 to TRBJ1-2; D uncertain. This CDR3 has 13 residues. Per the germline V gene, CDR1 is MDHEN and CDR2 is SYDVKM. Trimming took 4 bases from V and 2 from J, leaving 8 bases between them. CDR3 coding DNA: TGTGCCAGCAGTTATGGCAGGAACTATGGCTACACCTTC. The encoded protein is CASSYGRNYGYTF.

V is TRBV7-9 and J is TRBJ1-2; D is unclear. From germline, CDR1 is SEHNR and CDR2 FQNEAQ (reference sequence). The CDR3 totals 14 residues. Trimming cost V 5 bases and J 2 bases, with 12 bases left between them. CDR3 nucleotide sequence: TGTGCCAGCAGCCCCGGACCCTCCAACTATGGCTACACCTTC. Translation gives CASSPGPSNYGYTF. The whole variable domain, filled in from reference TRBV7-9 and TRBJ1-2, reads DTGVSQNPRHKITKRGQNVTFRCDPISEHNRLYWYRQTLGQGPEFLTYFQNEAQLEKSRLLSDRFSAERPKGSFSTLEIQRTEQGDSAMYLCASSPGPSNYGYTFGSGTRLTVV.

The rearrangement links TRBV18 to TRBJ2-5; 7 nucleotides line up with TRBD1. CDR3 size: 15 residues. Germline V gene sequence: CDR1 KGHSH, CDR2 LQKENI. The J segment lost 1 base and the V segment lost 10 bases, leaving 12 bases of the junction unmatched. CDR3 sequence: CATRDSENSQETQYF. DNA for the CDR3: TGTGCCACAAGGGACAGCGAAAACAGCCAAGAGACCCAGTACTTC.

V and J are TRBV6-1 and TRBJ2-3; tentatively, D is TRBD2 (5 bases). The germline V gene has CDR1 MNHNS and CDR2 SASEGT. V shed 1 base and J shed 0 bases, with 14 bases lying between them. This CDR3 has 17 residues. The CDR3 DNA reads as TGTGCCAGCAGTGAAGTTCGGACTTACTATAGCACAGATACGCAGTATTTT. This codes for CASSEVRTYYSTDTQYF.

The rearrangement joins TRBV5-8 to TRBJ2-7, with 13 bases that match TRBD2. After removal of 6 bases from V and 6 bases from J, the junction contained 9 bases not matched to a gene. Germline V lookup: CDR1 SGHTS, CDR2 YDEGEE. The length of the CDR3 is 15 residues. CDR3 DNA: TGTGCCAGCACAAAACAGGGACTAGCGGGATCCGAGCAGTACTTC. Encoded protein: CASTKQGLAGSEQYF.

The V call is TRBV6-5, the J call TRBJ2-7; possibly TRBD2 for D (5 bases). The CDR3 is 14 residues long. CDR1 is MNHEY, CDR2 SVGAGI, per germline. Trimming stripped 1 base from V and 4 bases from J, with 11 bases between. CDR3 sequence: CASSYLATTYEQYF. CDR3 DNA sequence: TGTGCCAGCAGTTACTTGGCGACTACGTACGAGCAGTACTTC.